Presented here are 9 T cell receptor beta chains from one specimen sequenced in a study of blood T cell repertoires in COVID-19. The repertoire was sequenced with immunoSEQ multiplex PCR; TCRdb's copy has only in-frame clones and lacks some. Seen here are about 61,000 clones, 91% observed once, and the top ten hold around 9%. Specimen: peripheral blood. These receptors were obtained from a human donor in a cohort sampled during active COVID-19.

This clone was seen only a few times. The genes are TRBV11-1 and TRBJ1-4; D is unresolved. V was trimmed by 2 bases and J by 0 bases, leaving 7 bases between them. The CDR3 has 15 residues. Germline V gene lookup returns CDR1 SGHAT and CDR2 FQDESV (reference sequence). The CDR3 DNA reads as TGTGCCAGCAGCTTAAGAGGGTCAACTAATGAAAAACTGTTTTTT. This sequence encodes CASSLRGSTNEKLFF.

The chain is built from TRBV7-8 and TRBJ2-2, with 8 bases that match TRBD2. The CDR3 has 14 amino acids. Germline assignment: CDR1 SGHVS and CDR2 FQNEAQ. Trimming cost V 1 base and J 7 bases; bases outside gene matches: 2. DNA for the CDR3: TGTGCCAGCAGCTTAGAGCGGGGGATCGGGGAGCTGTTTTTT. This gives the protein CASSLERGIGELFF.

J is TRBJ1-1 and V is TRBV3-1 (or the pseudogene TRBV3-2); D ambiguous. The ends were cut back, 2 bases at V and 1 base at J, with 8 bases in the middle. Germline V CDR1 and CDR2: LGHDT, YNNKEL (reference sequence). The CDR3 has 14 amino acids. This chain's CDR3 is CASSQSDRNTEAFF. CDR3 nucleotides: TGTGCCAGCAGCCAAAGTGATAGGAACACTGAAGCTTTCTTT.

The chain carries TRBV19 and TRBJ2-1; 10 bases align to TRBD2. The germline V gene encodes CDR1 LNHDA and CDR2 SQIVND (reference sequence). This CDR3 has 15 amino acids. J lost 6 bases, V lost 5 bases, and 7 bases had no gene match. DNA for the CDR3: TGTGCCAGTAGTGCCGGGACTAGCGCTTCCAATGAGCAGTTCTTC. Residues: CASSAGTSASNEQFF. Full variable domain (missing parts from reference TRBV19 and TRBJ2-1): DGGITQSPKYLFRKEGQNVTLSCEQNLNHDAMYWYRQDPGQGLRLIYYSQIVNDFQKGDIAEGYSVSREKKESFPLTVTSAQKNPTAFYLCASSAGTSASNEQFFGPGTRLTVL.

The chain employs TRBV4-1 and TRBJ1-4; D call uncertain. This CDR3 comprises 13 residues. Germline assignment: CDR1 MGHRA and CDR2 YSYEKL. The V end lost 6 bases, the J end lost 8 bases, and 13 bases lay between the germline ends. The CDR3, as DNA: TGCGCCAGCAGGGCCCAGGTTGGAGAAAAACTGTTTTTT. It is translated as CASRAQVGEKLFF.

The V gene is TRBV15, the J gene TRBJ2-5; 10 nucleotides match TRBD2. Per germline, CDR1 LNHNV and CDR2 YYDKDF (reference sequence). This CDR3 has 16 residues. V gave up 5 bases and J gave up 7 bases; unmatched junction bases: 13. The CDR3 DNA is TGTGCCACCAGCCTAGGGTGGCTAGCGGGAGACGGGACCCAGTACTTC. This encodes CATSLGWLAGDGTQYF.

This clone was seen a single time. The chain has TRBV6-5 and TRBJ1-4, with unresolved D. Trimming stripped 6 bases from V and 7 bases from J, with 12 bases between. CDR3 length: 13 amino acids. In germline, CDR1 is MNHEY, CDR2 SVGAGI. The CDR3 here is CASSNPLGEKLFF. The CDR3 nucleotides are TGTGCCAGCAGCAACCCTCTAGGTGAAAAACTGTTTTTT.

V is TRBV30 and J is TRBJ2-1; 14 nucleotides match TRBD2. After removal of 3 bases from V and 6 bases from J, the junction contained 1 base not matched to a gene. Germline CDR1 reads GTSNPN; CDR2 reads SVGIG (reference sequence). This CDR3 comprises 14 residues. CDR3 bases: TGTGCCTGGAGAGGGACTAGCGGGAGCAATGAGCAGTTCTTC. It codes for CAWRGTSGSNEQFF.

The chain recombines TRBV18 with TRBJ2-1; D remains unclear. The CDR3 length is 14 residues. Trimming stripped 3 bases from V and 0 bases from J, with 6 bases between. From germline, CDR1 is KGHSH and CDR2 LQKENI. CDR3 DNA sequence: TGTGCCAGCTCACCGACTCGCTCCTACAATGAGCAGTTCTTC. This encodes CASSPTRSYNEQFF.